The entry that follows covers one T cell receptor beta chain sequence. Its antigen is unknown. The entry originates in a study of T cells and copy number aberrations in small-cell lung cancer. Study-wide findings and caveats: Tumors showed lower T-cell density, richness and clonality than adjacent lung, though density did not differ significantly. A small sample size limited this study; results need validation.

Only in-frame clones appear in the TCRdb table, and some are missing; sequencing was by immunoSEQ multiplex PCR. Of about 2,500 clones detected, 82% appear once; the ten largest clones hold about 10%. This CDR3 is built from 14 residues. V trimming: 4 bases; J trimming: 3 bases; junction bases outside the gene matches: 6. CDR1 and CDR2 from the germline V gene are SGDLS and YYNGEE. Donors had limited-stage small-cell lung cancer and underwent surgical resection in Hangzhou, China, between about 2008 and 2020. The genes are TRBV9 and TRBJ2-7; 8 bases are shared with TRBD2. Material for sequencing was normal tissue next to the tumor. This TCR was sampled from a man in his 70s with small cell lung cancer. The CDR3 is CASSQGLAGYEQYF. The CDR3 region has the DNA TGTGCCAGCAGCCAAGGACTAGCAGGCTACGAGCAGTACTTC.